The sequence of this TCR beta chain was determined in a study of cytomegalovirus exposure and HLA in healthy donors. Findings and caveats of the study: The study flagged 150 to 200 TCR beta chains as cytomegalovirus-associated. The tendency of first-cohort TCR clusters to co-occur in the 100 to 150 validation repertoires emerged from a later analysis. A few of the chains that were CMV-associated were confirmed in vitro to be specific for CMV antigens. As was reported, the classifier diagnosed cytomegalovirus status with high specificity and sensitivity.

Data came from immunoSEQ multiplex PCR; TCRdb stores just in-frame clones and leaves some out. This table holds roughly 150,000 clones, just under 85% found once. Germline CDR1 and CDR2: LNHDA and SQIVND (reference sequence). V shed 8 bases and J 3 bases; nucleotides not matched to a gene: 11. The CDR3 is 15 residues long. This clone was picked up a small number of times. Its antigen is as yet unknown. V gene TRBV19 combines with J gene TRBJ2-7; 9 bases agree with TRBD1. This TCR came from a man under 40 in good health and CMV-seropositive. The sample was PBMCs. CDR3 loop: CASLGTPGQGYEQYF. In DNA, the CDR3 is TGTGCCAGTCTCGGGACCCCGGGACAGGGCTACGAGCAGTACTTC.